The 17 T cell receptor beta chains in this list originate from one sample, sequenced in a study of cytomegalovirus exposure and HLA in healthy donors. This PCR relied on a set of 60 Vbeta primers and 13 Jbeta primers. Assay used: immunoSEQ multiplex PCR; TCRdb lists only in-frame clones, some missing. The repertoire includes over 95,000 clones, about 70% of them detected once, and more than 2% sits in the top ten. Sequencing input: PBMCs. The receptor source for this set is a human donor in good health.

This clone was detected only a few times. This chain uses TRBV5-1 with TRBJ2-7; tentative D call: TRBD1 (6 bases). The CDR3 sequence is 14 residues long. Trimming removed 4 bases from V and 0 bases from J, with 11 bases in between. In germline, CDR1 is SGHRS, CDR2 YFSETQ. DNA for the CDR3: TGCGCCAGCAGCCCGGACAGTACCTCCTACGAGCAGTACTTC. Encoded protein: CASSPDSTSYEQYF.

The CDR3 DNA reads as TGTGCCAGCAGCGCCCCCGACAGGGGAAACTATGGCTACACCTTC. Translation: CASSAPDRGNYGYTF. The chain links TRBV9 to TRBJ1-2, with 8 bases that match TRBD1. V dropped 3 bases and J dropped 2; count of bases not matched to a gene: 6. The CDR3 is made up of 15 amino acids. Germline CDR1 and CDR2: SGDLS and YYNGEE.

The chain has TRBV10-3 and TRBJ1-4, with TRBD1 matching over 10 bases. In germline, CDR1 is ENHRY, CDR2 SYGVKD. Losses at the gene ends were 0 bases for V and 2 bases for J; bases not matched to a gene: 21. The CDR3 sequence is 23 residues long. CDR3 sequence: CAISESGVGLRGTGELTNEKLFF. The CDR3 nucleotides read TGTGCCATCAGTGAGTCTGGAGTTGGTCTCCGTGGGACAGGGGAACTCACTAATGAAAAACTGTTTTTT.

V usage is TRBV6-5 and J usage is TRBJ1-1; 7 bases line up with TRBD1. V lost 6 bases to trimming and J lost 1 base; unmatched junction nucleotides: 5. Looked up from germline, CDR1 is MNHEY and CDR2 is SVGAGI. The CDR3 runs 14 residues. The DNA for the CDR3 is TGTGCCAGCAGGGTGGGACAGTGGAACACTGAAGCTTTCTTT. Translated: CASRVGQWNTEAFF.

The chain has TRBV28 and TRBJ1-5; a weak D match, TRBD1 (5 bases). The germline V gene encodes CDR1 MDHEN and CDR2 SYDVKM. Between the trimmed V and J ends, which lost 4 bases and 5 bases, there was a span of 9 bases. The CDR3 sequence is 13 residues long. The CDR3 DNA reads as TGTGCCAGCAGTTCCCCGGGGGATCAGCCCCAGCATTTT. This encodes CASSSPGDQPQHF.

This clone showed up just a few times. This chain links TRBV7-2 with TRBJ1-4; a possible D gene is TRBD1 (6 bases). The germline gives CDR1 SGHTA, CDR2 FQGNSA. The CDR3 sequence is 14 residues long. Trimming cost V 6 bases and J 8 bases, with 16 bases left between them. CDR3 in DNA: TGTGCCAGCAGGGGCGGGGGGGCGGGGGAAAAACTGTTTTTT. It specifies CASRGGGAGEKLFF.

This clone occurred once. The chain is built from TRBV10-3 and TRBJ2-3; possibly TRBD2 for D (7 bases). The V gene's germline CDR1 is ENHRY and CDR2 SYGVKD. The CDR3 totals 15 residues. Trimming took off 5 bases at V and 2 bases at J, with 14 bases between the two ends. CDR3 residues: CAISLGGRDTDTQYF. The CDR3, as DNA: TGTGCCATCAGTCTCGGGGGGCGAGACACAGATACGCAGTATTTT.

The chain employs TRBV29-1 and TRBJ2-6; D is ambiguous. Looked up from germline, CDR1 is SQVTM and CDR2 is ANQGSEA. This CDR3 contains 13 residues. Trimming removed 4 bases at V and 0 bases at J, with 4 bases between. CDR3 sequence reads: CSVGSSGANVLTF. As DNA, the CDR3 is TGCAGCGTTGGGAGCTCTGGGGCCAACGTCCTGACTTTC.

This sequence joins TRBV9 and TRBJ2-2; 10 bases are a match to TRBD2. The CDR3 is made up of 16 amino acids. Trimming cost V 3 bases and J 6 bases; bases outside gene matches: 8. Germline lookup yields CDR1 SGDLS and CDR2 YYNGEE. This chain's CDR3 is CASSAAGTSVAGELFF. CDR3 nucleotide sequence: TGTGCCAGCAGCGCTGCCGGGACTAGCGTCGCCGGGGAGCTGTTTTTT.

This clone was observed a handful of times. The CDR3: CASSDQITGELFF. For the CDR3, the DNA is TGTGCCAGCAGTGATCAGATCACCGGGGAGCTGTTTTTT. This rearrangement joins TRBV6-5 to TRBJ2-2; no clear D. V was trimmed by 5 bases and J by 4 bases, leaving 8 bases between them. The V gene's germline CDR1 is MNHEY and CDR2 SVGAGI. This CDR3 is built from 13 residues.

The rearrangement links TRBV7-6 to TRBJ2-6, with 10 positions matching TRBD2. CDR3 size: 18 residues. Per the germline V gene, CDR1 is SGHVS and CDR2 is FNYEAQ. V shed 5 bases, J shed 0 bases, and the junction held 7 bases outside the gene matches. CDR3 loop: CASSPRLAGASGANVLTF. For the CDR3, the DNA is TGTGCCAGCAGCCCACGACTAGCGGGTGCCTCTGGGGCCAACGTCCTGACTTTC.

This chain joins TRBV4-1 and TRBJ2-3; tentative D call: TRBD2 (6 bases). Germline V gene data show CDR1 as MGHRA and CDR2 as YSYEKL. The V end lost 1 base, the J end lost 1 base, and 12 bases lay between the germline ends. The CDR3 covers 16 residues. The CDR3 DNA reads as TGCGCCAGCAGCCAAGGGGGGGACGGAGGCACAGATACGCAGTATTTT. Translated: CASSQGGDGGTDTQYF.

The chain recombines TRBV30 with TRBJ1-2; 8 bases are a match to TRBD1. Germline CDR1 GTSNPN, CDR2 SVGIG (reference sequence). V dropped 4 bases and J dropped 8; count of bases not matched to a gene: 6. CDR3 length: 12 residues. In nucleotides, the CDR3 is TGTGCCTGGACAACGGACAGGGTCGGCTACACCTTC. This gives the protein CAWTTDRVGYTF.

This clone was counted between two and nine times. CDR3 sequence reads: CASSPPGLAGGNEQYF. CDR3 DNA: TGCGCCAGCAGCCCCCCCGGACTAGCGGGGGGAAACGAGCAGTACTTC. The chain has TRBV5-1 and TRBJ2-7, with 14 positions matching TRBD2. Germline CDR1 reads SGHRS; CDR2 reads YFSETQ. This CDR3 is built from 16 residues. J gave up 5 bases and V 4 bases, and 8 bases lay outside the gene matches.

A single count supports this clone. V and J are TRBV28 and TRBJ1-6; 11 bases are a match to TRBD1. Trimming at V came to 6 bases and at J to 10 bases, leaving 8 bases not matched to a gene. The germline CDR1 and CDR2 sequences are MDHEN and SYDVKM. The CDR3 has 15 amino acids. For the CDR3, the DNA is TGTGCCAGCAGCCCAGGGGACAGGGGGAACTCACCCCTCCACTTT. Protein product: CASSPGDRGNSPLHF.

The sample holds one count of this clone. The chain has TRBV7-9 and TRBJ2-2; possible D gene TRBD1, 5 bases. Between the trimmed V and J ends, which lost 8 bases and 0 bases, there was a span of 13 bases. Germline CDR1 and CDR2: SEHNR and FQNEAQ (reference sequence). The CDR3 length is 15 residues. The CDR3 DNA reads TGTGCCAGCCTCAACCAGGGATCGAACACCGGGGAGCTGTTTTTT. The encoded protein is CASLNQGSNTGELFF.

The CDR3 coding sequence is TGTGCCAGCAGCTTAGAGGGCAGTGCATACAATGAGCAGTTCTTC. Its translation: CASSLEGSAYNEQFF. The chain carries TRBV11-2 and TRBJ2-1; D is ambiguous. Germline loops: CDR1 SGHAT, CDR2 FQNNGV. V was shortened by 0 bases and J by 4 bases, with 10 bases between the two germline ends. CDR3 length: 15 residues.